The 18 T cell receptor beta chains below were found in one sample sequenced in a study of cytomegalovirus exposure and HLA in healthy donors. TCRdb's table, derived via immunoSEQ multiplex PCR, lists solely in-frame clones and lacks some. The data show 95,000 to 150,000 clones, with about 90% seen just once and 1.5% to 2% held by the top ten. Sequenced sample: PBMCs. The receptors here all came from a woman aged 18-30 years in good health and CMV-seronegative.

V usage is TRBV15 and J usage is TRBJ2-7; 8 bases map to TRBD2. Germline CDR1 and CDR2: LNHNV and YYDKDF (reference sequence). Losses at the gene ends were 0 bases for V and 4 bases for J; bases not matched to a gene: 5. The CDR3 has 15 residues. CDR3 DNA sequence: TGTGCCACCAGCAGAGAAGCGACTAGCGCATACGAGCAGTACTTC. It codes for CATSREATSAYEQYF.

V and J are TRBV5-1 and TRBJ2-7; the match to TRBD2 covers 7 bases. Germline CDR1 is SGHRS and CDR2 is YFSETQ. V lost 4 bases to trimming and J lost 2 bases; unmatched junction nucleotides: 9. CDR3 length: 15 residues. The CDR3 sequence is CASSPGAGRAYEQYF. CDR3 DNA: TGCGCCAGCAGCCCCGGGGCAGGGAGGGCCTACGAGCAGTACTTC.

The gene calls are TRBV2 and TRBJ1-5, with D possibly matching TRBD1 (5 bases). This CDR3 has 15 amino acids. Germline lookup yields CDR1 SNHLY and CDR2 FYNNEI. With 0 bases removed from V and 5 bases from J, the gap between germline ends came to 11 bases. The CDR3 bases are TGTGCCAGCAGTGAAGCTGGGGCACCAGATCAGCCCCAGCATTTT. Protein sequence: CASSEAGAPDQPQHF.

CDR3 protein: CASSESGAGAGELFF. The CDR3 nucleotides are TGTGCCAGCAGTGAATCAGGGGCTGGAGCCGGGGAGCTGTTTTTT. The rearrangement links TRBV6-1 to TRBJ2-2; D is possibly TRBD1 (6 bases). The CDR3 covers 15 residues. Trimming removed 2 bases from V and 6 bases from J, with 13 bases in between. The germline gives CDR1 MNHNS, CDR2 SASEGT.

The chain has TRBV20-1 and TRBJ2-3, with 8 bases identical to TRBD1. The germline V gene has CDR1 DFQATT and CDR2 SNEGSKA (reference sequence). The CDR3 is 11 amino acids. The J segment lost 5 bases and the V segment lost 6 bases, leaving 1 base of the junction unmatched. The CDR3 DNA reads as TGCAGTGCCACAGGGGGAGATACGCAGTATTTT. Translated: CSATGGDTQYF.

This chain links TRBV9 with TRBJ2-1, with 9 bases fitting TRBD2. The germline V gene has CDR1 SGDLS and CDR2 YYNGEE. The CDR3 consists of 15 residues. J was trimmed by 7 bases and V by 0 bases; bases with no gene match: 5. CDR3: CASSVVAGATNEQFF. The CDR3 DNA reads TGTGCCAGCAGCGTAGTAGCGGGAGCTACGAATGAGCAGTTCTTC.

This chain uses TRBV5-1 with TRBJ2-6, with D perhaps TRBD1 (6 bases). V lost 4 bases and J 3 bases, leaving 11 bases between the germline ends. The CDR3 spans 15 residues. From germline, CDR1 is SGHRS and CDR2 YFSETQ. The CDR3 reads CASSDGGGGANVLTF. The CDR3 DNA reads as TGCGCCAGCAGCGATGGGGGCGGTGGGGCCAACGTCCTGACTTTC.

This clone turned up a few times. V is TRBV2 and J is TRBJ1-2; D not certain. Trimming removed 3 bases at V and 7 bases at J, with 12 bases between. Germline CDR1 and CDR2: SNHLY and FYNNEI. CDR3 length: 13 residues. The CDR3 region has the DNA TGTGCCAGCAGTGAGGCCGGGATCGCTGGCTACACCTTC. This encodes CASSEAGIAGYTF. Complete variable domain (other parts from reference TRBV2 and TRBJ1-2): EPEVTQTPSHQVTQMGQEVILRCVPISNHLYFYWYRQILGQKVEFLVSFYNNEISEKSEIFDDQFSVERPDGSNFTLKIRSTKLEDSAMYFCASSEAGIAGYTFGSGTRLTVV.

The CDR3 sequence: CASTPGVVGTDTQYF. The DNA for the CDR3 is TGTGCCAGCACCCCCGGGGTAGTGGGCACAGATACGCAGTATTTT. The V gene is TRBV4-2, the J gene TRBJ2-3, with D perhaps matching TRBD2 (5 bases). The length of the CDR3 is 15 residues. The V gene lost 7 bases and the J gene lost 1 base, with 15 bases spanning the gap. Germline CDR1 and CDR2: LGHNA and YNFKEQ.

The chain joins TRBV28 to TRBJ2-7, with TRBD1 matching over 7 bases. The CDR3 has 16 residues. The V gene's germline CDR1 is MDHEN and CDR2 SYDVKM. V gave up 3 bases and J gave up 2 bases; unmatched junction bases: 10. CDR3 DNA: TGTGCCAGCAGTTTTTATCGGGAAGGGGGCGCCTACGAGCAGTACTTC. It is translated as CASSFYREGGAYEQYF.

The CDR3 here is CASSEFGDRGLYEQYF. The CDR3 DNA reads as TGTGCCAGCAGTGAATTCGGTGACAGGGGACTATACGAGCAGTACTTC. The rearrangement uses TRBV25-1 and TRBJ2-7, with D possibly TRBD1 on 8 matching bases. The V gene lost 1 base and the J gene lost 4 bases, with 17 bases spanning the gap. CDR1 and CDR2 (germline): MGHDK, SYGVNS. CDR3 length equals 16 residues.

The chain has TRBV4-1 and TRBJ1-1, with D tentatively TRBD1 (6 bases). The length of the CDR3 is 14 residues. The V and J ends lost 4 bases and 0 bases respectively, with 9 bases between them. CDR1 and CDR2 from the germline V gene are MGHRA and YSYEKL. The CDR3 here is CASSLDRLNTEAFF. DNA for the CDR3: TGCGCCAGCAGCCTGGACAGACTGAACACTGAAGCTTTCTTT.

The chain recombines TRBV28 with TRBJ1-1; 8 nucleotides line up with TRBD1. The ends lost 6 bases at V and 7 bases at J; junction bases unmatched: 4. This CDR3 contains 12 residues. Germline lookup yields CDR1 MDHEN and CDR2 SYDVKM. The CDR3 region has the DNA TGTGCCAGCAGGACAGGGGTTGATGAAGCTTTCTTT. This codes for CASRTGVDEAFF.

The chain couples TRBV10-3 to TRBJ2-3; D not certain. The CDR3 has 15 residues. Per germline, CDR1 ENHRY and CDR2 SYGVKD. V lost 2 bases, J lost 0 bases, and 9 bases lay in between. DNA for the CDR3: TGTGCCATCAGTGAGACCCTAACTAGCACAGATACGCAGTATTTT. Its protein is CAISETLTSTDTQYF.

This rearrangement joins TRBV5-3 to TRBJ1-1; D unresolved. TRBV5-3 is an ORF, with its function uncertain. V was trimmed by 2 bases and J by 0 bases, leaving 11 bases between them. This CDR3 spans 15 amino acids. The CDR3 DNA sequence: TGTGCCAGAAGCTTCCCCGGGTCCCTGAACACTGAAGCTTTCTTT. Amino acid sequence: CARSFPGSLNTEAFF.

The chain carries TRBV6-1 and TRBJ1-2; D remains unclear. The V gene's germline CDR1 is MNHNS and CDR2 SASEGT. This CDR3 is 16 amino acids long. Between the trimmed V and J ends, which lost 0 bases and 1 base, there was a span of 12 bases. The CDR3 spells CASSEAPGLGNYGYTF. CDR3 DNA sequence: TGTGCCAGCAGTGAAGCTCCAGGTCTGGGTAACTATGGCTACACCTTC.

J is TRBJ2-3 and V is TRBV5-1; 9 bases are shared with TRBD1. From germline, CDR1 is SGHRS and CDR2 YFSETQ. The length of the CDR3 is 17 residues. The V segment lost 5 bases and the J segment 2 bases; nucleotides outside the gene matches: 12. This chain's CDR3 is CASRRTGTGLLTDTQYF. The CDR3 DNA follows: TGCGCCAGCAGGCGGACCGGGACAGGGTTGCTCACAGATACGCAGTATTTT.

The chain combines TRBV29-1 with TRBJ2-3; D might be TRBD1 (5 bases). Germline V gene data show CDR1 as SQVTM and CDR2 as ANQGSEA. There are 13 residues in the CDR3. Trimming pared 4 bases from V and 0 bases from J, leaving 8 bases between. CDR3 loop: CSVGQTSTDTQYF. The CDR3 DNA is TGCAGCGTTGGACAGACTAGCACAGATACGCAGTATTTT.